The 26 T cell receptor beta chains below were found in one sample sequenced in a study of early T cells in non-severe SARS-CoV-2 infection. One entry per CDR3 protein results from TCRdb running MiXCR on the 5' RACE reads. The sample lists around 30,000 distinct CDR3 sequences; roughly 5.3% were seen once. Sequencing used whole blood. Receptors originate from an adult who was a healthcare worker with PCR-confirmed SARS-CoV-2 infection or an uninfected control (not recorded which).

This clonotype was counted many times. The J gene is TRBJ2-7, the V gene TRBV7-2; D remains ambiguous. The V end lost 1 base, the J end lost 0 bases, and 7 bases lay between the germline ends. Germline V CDR1 and CDR2: SGHTA, FQGNSA. This CDR3 region has 14 residues. For the CDR3, the DNA is TGTGCCAGCAGCTTAGAATACCACTCCTACGAGCAGTACTTC. This encodes CASSLEYHSYEQYF.

This clonotype occurred a few times. This sequence joins TRBV10-3 and TRBJ2-5; TRBD2 might be the D (6 bases). The ends were cut back, 4 bases at V and 2 bases at J, with 8 bases in the middle. CDR1 is ENHRY, CDR2 SYGVKD, per germline. There are 13 residues in the CDR3. The CDR3 sequence: CAISGGAQETQYF. CDR3 sequence (DNA): TGTGCCATCAGTGGCGGGGCACAAGAGACCCAGTACTTC.

The sample holds a few counts of this clonotype. The chain employs TRBV5-1 and TRBJ1-3; D gene uncertain. This CDR3 spans 15 amino acids. V gave up 0 bases and J gave up 0 bases, with 7 bases separating them. The germline V gene has CDR1 SGHRS and CDR2 YFSETQ. Here the CDR3 reads CASSLAGSSGNTIYF. DNA of the CDR3: TGCGCCAGCAGCTTGGCGGGTAGCTCTGGAAACACCATATATTTT. Variable domain in full (rest from reference TRBV5-1 and TRBJ1-3): KAGVTQTPRYLIKTRGQQVTLSCSPISGHRSVSWYQQTPGQGLQFLFEYFSETQRNKGNFPGRFSGRQFSNSRSEMNVSTLELGDSALYLCASSLAGSSGNTIYFGEGSWLTVV.

This clonotype was counted ten times or more. This chain links TRBV7-2 with TRBJ2-1; D gene ambiguous. Germline V gene lookup returns CDR1 SGHTA and CDR2 FQGNSA. This CDR3 spans 15 amino acids. V lost 1 base and J lost 5, with 12 bases in between. CDR3 sequence (DNA): TGTGCCAGCAGCTTAGGTGTATACGGAAACAATGAGCAGTTCTTC. This gives the protein CASSLGVYGNNEQFF.

This clonotype was counted at least ten times. The chain has TRBV6-2 or TRBV6-3 and TRBJ2-7, with a possible D match to TRBD1 (5 bases). V shed 6 bases and J shed 7 bases, with 19 bases lying between them. CDR1 is MNHEY and CDR2 is SVGEGT in the germline V gene. The CDR3 runs 14 residues. The CDR3 DNA follows: TGTGCCAGCAGACGACAGTTTAAGGGGCCAGAGCAGTACTTC. Translated: CASRRQFKGPEQYF.

The V and J genes are TRBV29-1 and TRBJ1-1; no clear D. This CDR3 is built from 13 residues. Germline V gives CDR1 SQVTM, CDR2 ANQGSEA. V was pared by 5 bases and J by 1 base, with 11 bases between. This chain's CDR3 is CSVLSWQNTEAFF. The CDR3 DNA reads TGCAGCGTTCTTAGTTGGCAGAACACTGAAGCTTTCTTT. Supplemented by reference TRBV29-1 and TRBJ1-1, the full variable domain reads SAVISQKPSRDICQRGTSLTIQCQVDSQVTMMFWYRQQPGQSLTLIATANQGSEATYESGFVIDKFPISRPNLTFSTLTVSNMSPEDSSIYLCSVLSWQNTEAFFGQGTRLTVV.

Concerning this clonotype itself: A single base separates this from a much larger clone, so it may be a read error. The chain uses TRBV18 and TRBJ2-3; 7 bases are shared with TRBD1. Germline CDR1 and CDR2: KGHSH and LQKENI. CDR3 length: 15 amino acids. CDR3 nucleotide sequence: TGTGCCAGCTCACCAAGGGACAGAAACACAGATACGCTGTATTTT. It translates to CASSPRDRNTDTLYF. Complete variable domain (other parts from reference TRBV18 and TRBJ2-3): NAGVMQNPRHLVRRRGQEARLRCSPMKGHSHVYWYRQLPEEGLKFMVYLQKENIIDESGMPKERFSAEFPKEGPSILRIQQVVRGDSAAYFCASSPRDRNTDTLYFGPGTRLTVL.

This clonotype was detected ten times or more. The CDR3: CASSRQGANEKLFF. As DNA, the CDR3 is TGTGCCAGCAGTCGACAGGGGGCTAATGAAAAACTGTTTTTT. The chain recombines TRBV2 with TRBJ1-4; 9 bases agree with TRBD1. Germline V lookup: CDR1 SNHLY, CDR2 FYNNEI. With 5 bases clipped from V and 3 bases from J, the junction kept 1 base outside the gene matches. The length of the CDR3 is 14 residues.

The sample holds many counts of this clonotype. The V call is TRBV6-2 or TRBV6-3, the J call TRBJ2-1, with 11 nucleotides matching TRBD1. The CDR3 is 16 residues long. Germline CDR1 and CDR2: MNHEY and SVGEGT. V trimming: 5 bases; J trimming: 10 bases; junction bases outside the gene matches: 13. CDR3 in DNA: TGTGCCAGCAGTCCTGGACAGGGGGCAATCAAGGGCGAGCAGTTCTTC. Residues: CASSPGQGAIKGEQFF.

This clonotype was counted ten times or more. This rearrangement joins TRBV11-2 to TRBJ2-6; no reliable D call. V shed 8 bases and J shed 0 bases, with 5 bases lying between them. This CDR3 has 13 residues. The germline V gene encodes CDR1 SGHAT and CDR2 FQNNGV. The CDR3 here is CASLFSGANVLTF. In DNA form, the CDR3 reads TGTGCCAGCCTCTTCTCTGGGGCCAACGTCCTGACTTTC.

This clonotype was detected ten times or more. This rearrangement joins TRBV7-9 to TRBJ2-5, with D possibly matching TRBD2 (6 bases). The germline V gene has CDR1 SEHNR and CDR2 FQNEAQ (reference sequence). V was cut by 2 bases and J by 0 bases, with 10 bases left in between. The CDR3 contains 15 residues. The CDR3 DNA is TGTGCCAGCAGCTTATTCGCGGGAAACCAAGAGACCCAGTACTTC. It translates to CASSLFAGNQETQYF.

The table lists this clonotype with a few counts. V and J are TRBV3-1 and TRBJ2-3; D might be TRBD2 (5 bases). Germline V gene lookup returns CDR1 LGHDT and CDR2 YNNKEL (reference sequence). There are 14 residues in the CDR3. Trimming pared 4 bases from V and 1 base from J, leaving 9 bases between. CDR3: CASSREGGTDTQYF. CDR3 coding DNA: TGTGCCAGCAGCCGAGAGGGAGGCACAGATACGCAGTATTTT.

Note on this clonotype: In this CDR3 the conserved last residue, phenylalanine or tryptophan, is missing, so a read error is likely. The chain recombines TRBV5-1 with TRBJ1-1; D is ambiguous. The CDR3 length is 13 residues. Germline V gene data show CDR1 as SGHRS and CDR2 as YFSETQ. V was cut by 4 bases and J by 1 base, with 8 bases left in between. CDR3 in DNA: TGCGCCAGCAGCCATTCAGGGAACACTGAAGCTTTCTCT. The encoded protein is CASSHSGNTEAFS.

This clonotype came up many times. The CDR3 region is CASRGWGTDTQYF. CDR3 DNA: TGTGCCAGCAGGGGTTGGGGTACAGATACGCAGTATTTT. V and J are TRBV5-4 and TRBJ2-3; D call uncertain. V lost 5 bases and J lost 3, with 10 bases in between. In germline, CDR1 is SGHNT, CDR2 YYREEE (reference sequence). This CDR3 comprises 13 residues.

Many counts were recorded for this clonotype. The rearrangement joins TRBV10-3 to TRBJ2-6; D is unclear. Per germline, CDR1 ENHRY and CDR2 SYGVKD. This CDR3 comprises 16 residues. The V end was cut by 0 bases, the J end by 2 bases, with 8 bases between. This chain's CDR3 is CAISESVGPGANVLTF. CDR3 nucleotides: TGTGCCATCAGTGAGTCGGTAGGGCCTGGGGCCAACGTCCTGACTTTC.

This clonotype was seen many times. The gene calls are TRBV6-6 and TRBJ1-2; D unclear. CDR1 and CDR2 (germline): MNHNY, SVGAGI (reference sequence). The CDR3 is 11 residues long. The V end lost 2 bases, the J end lost 5 bases, and 3 bases lay between the germline ends. CDR3 residues: CASSYQYGYTF. The DNA for the CDR3 is TGTGCCAGCAGTTACCAGTATGGCTACACCTTC.

The V gene is TRBV29-1, the J gene TRBJ1-1; perhaps TRBD1 as D (5 bases). CDR3 length: 14 amino acids. CDR1 and CDR2 from the germline V gene are SQVTM and ANQGSEA. V was shortened by 5 bases and J by 5 bases, with 18 bases between the two germline ends. The DNA for the CDR3 is TGCAGCGTTCGACCCCAGGGCGGGTCGACTGAAGCTTTCTTT. Residues: CSVRPQGGSTEAFF.

Many counts were recorded for this clonotype. The rearrangement links TRBV5-1 to TRBJ2-5; TRBD2 is a possible D gene (5 bases). This CDR3 is built from 15 residues. Germline lookup yields CDR1 SGHRS and CDR2 YFSETQ. Trimming shortened V by 0 bases and J by 4 bases, and 13 bases separated the two germline ends. CDR3 nucleotides: TGCGCCAGCAGCTTGGCGGGGTTACTAGGAGAGACCCAGTACTTC. It encodes CASSLAGLLGETQYF.

This clonotype was found many times. The CDR3 DNA reads as TGTGCCAGCAGTTTATTAGACAGCTATGGCTACACCTTC. As protein: CASSLLDSYGYTF. The rearrangement uses TRBV12-3 or TRBV12-4 and TRBJ1-2, with a possible D match to TRBD1 (5 bases). This CDR3 has 13 residues. The ends were cut back, 2 bases at V and 4 bases at J, with 8 bases in the middle.

This clonotype was picked up a small number of times. The chain employs TRBV4-2 and TRBJ2-7; 8 nucleotides align to TRBD1. Germline lookup yields CDR1 LGHNA and CDR2 YNFKEQ. The CDR3 has 17 residues. With V trimmed by 0 bases and J by 2 bases, 9 bases remained unmatched. The chain's CDR3 is CASSQERVRDRTYEQYF. In DNA form, the CDR3 reads TGTGCCAGCAGCCAAGAGAGAGTACGGGACAGGACCTACGAGCAGTACTTC.

This clonotype has a count of ten or more. The rearrangement links TRBV7-6 to TRBJ1-2; D remains unclear. With 5 bases removed from V and 0 bases from J, the gap between germline ends came to 13 bases. This CDR3 has 15 amino acids. CDR1 is SGHVS, CDR2 FNYEAQ, per germline. The CDR3 region has the DNA TGTGCCAGCAGCCCTCGGGGAGGCTCTAACTATGGCTACACCTTC. Translated: CASSPRGGSNYGYTF.

This clonotype was seen a handful of times. The genes are TRBV7-2 and TRBJ1-1; D unclear. With 5 bases removed from V and 1 base from J, the gap between germline ends came to 14 bases. CDR1 and CDR2 from the germline V gene are SGHTA and FQGNSA. This CDR3 contains 15 residues. CDR3 region: CASSRRSAANTEAFF. The CDR3 coding sequence is TGTGCCAGCAGCCGTCGTAGTGCGGCGAACACTGAAGCTTTCTTT.

This sequence joins TRBV11-3 and TRBJ2-7; 9 bases are shared with TRBD2. The germline gives CDR1 SGHNT, CDR2 YENEEA. The V gene end was trimmed by 6 bases and the J gene end by 4 bases; junction bases not matched to a gene: 7. The CDR3 is made up of 14 amino acids. The CDR3 reads CASSFSGRFYEQYF. The CDR3 DNA reads as TGTGCCAGCAGTTTCAGCGGGAGGTTTTACGAGCAGTACTTC. Based on the CDR3 plus reference TRBV11-3 and TRBJ2-7, the full variable domain is EAGVVQSPRYKIIEKKQPVAFWCNPISGHNTLYWYLQNLGQGPELLIRYENEEAVDDSQLPKDRFSAERLKGVDSTLKIQPAELGDSAVYLCASSFSGRFYEQYFGPGTRLTVT.

J is TRBJ2-3 and V is TRBV12-3 or TRBV12-4, with a possible D match to TRBD1 (5 bases). V was cut by 3 bases and J by 3 bases, with 13 bases left in between. CDR3 length: 15 amino acids. CDR3 amino acids: CASSFGARVTDTQYF. As DNA, the CDR3 is TGTGCCAGCAGTTTTGGAGCCAGGGTGACAGATACGCAGTATTTT.

This clonotype was counted many times. This chain joins TRBV20-1 and TRBJ2-3; unclear D gene. The CDR3 sequence is 13 residues long. The ends were cut back, 5 bases at V and 2 bases at J, with 11 bases in the middle. CDR1 DFQATT and CDR2 SNEGSKA come from the germline V gene (reference sequence). This CDR3 reads CSAPRRNTDTQYF. The CDR3 DNA reads as TGCAGTGCTCCTCGGCGTAACACAGATACGCAGTATTTT.

This chain uses TRBV6-2 or TRBV6-3 with TRBJ1-1; D is unresolved. Per the germline V gene, CDR1 is MNHEY and CDR2 is SVGEGT. V was cut by 1 base and J by 4 bases, with 4 bases left in between. CDR3 size: 12 residues. This CDR3 is CASSYWGTEAFF. As DNA, the CDR3 is TGTGCCAGCAGTTACTGGGGCACTGAAGCTTTCTTT.